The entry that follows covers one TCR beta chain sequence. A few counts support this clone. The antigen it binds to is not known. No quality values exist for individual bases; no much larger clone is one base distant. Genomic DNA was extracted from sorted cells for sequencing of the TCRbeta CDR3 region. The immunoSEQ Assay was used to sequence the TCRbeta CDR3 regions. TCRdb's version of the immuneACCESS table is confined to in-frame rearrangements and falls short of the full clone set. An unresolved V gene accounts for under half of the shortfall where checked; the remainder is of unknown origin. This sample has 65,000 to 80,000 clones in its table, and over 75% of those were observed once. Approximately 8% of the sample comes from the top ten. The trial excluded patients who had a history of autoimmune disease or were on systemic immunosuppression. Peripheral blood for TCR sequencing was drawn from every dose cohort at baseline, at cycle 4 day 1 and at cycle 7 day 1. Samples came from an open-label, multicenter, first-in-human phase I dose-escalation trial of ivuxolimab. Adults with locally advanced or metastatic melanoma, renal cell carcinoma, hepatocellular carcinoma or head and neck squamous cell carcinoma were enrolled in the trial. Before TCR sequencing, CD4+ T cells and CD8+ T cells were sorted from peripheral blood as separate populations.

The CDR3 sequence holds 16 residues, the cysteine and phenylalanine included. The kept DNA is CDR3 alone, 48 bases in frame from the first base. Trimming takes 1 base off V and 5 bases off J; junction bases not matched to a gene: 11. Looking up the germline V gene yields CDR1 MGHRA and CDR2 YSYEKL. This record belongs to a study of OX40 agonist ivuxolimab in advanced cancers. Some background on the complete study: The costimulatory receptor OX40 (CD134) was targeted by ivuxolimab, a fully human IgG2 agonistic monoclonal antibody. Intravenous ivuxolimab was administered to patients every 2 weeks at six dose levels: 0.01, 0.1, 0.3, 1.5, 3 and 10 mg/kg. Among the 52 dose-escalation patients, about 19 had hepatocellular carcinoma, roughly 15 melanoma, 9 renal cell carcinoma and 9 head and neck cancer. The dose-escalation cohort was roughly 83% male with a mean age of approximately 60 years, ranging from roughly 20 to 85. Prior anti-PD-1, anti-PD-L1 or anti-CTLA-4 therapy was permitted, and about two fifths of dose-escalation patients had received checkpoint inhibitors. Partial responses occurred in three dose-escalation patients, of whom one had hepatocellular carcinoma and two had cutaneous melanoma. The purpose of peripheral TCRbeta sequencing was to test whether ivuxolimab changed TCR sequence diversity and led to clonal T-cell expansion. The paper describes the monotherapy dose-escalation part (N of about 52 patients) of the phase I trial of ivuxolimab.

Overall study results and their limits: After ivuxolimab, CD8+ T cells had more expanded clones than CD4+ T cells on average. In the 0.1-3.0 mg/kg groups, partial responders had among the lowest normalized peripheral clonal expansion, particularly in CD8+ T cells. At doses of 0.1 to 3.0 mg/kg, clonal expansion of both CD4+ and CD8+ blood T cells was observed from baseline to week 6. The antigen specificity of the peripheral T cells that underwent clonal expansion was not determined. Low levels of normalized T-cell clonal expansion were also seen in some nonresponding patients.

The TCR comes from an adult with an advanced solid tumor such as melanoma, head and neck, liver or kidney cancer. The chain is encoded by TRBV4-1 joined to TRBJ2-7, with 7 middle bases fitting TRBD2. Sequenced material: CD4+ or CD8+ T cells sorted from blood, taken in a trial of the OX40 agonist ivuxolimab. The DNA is TGCGCCAGCAGCCAAGTTCCAGGCGGGAGACGAAACGAGCAGTACTTC. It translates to CASSQVPGGRRNEQYF.